These 8 T cell receptor beta chains originate from one sample sequenced in a study of cytomegalovirus exposure and HLA in healthy donors. The PCR used 60 Vbeta and 13 Jbeta primers. Method: immunoSEQ multiplex PCR; TCRdb's copy keeps in-frame clones and lacks some. The repertoire holds under 200,000 clones, with approximately 70% as singletons. The sample comprised PBMCs. The source of these receptors is a woman aged 40 to 50 in good health and CMV-seropositive.

This clone has only one observation. CDR3 protein: CSVTTRVISSYEQYF. Here the CDR3 DNA reads TGCAGCGTAACAACACGGGTCATTAGCTCCTACGAGCAGTACTTC. The rearrangement uses TRBV29-1 and TRBJ2-7; no clear D. Trimming removed 6 bases at V and 0 bases at J, with 18 bases between. This CDR3 has 15 amino acids. CDR1 is SQVTM and CDR2 is ANQGSEA in the germline V gene.

The genes are TRBV4-2 and TRBJ1-2; 7 nucleotides line up with TRBD1. Germline V gene lookup returns CDR1 LGHNA and CDR2 YNFKEQ. The V segment lost 4 bases and the J segment 5 bases; nucleotides outside the gene matches: 7. The CDR3 totals 14 residues. The CDR3 DNA follows: TGTGCCAGCAGCCCCGTCGGGACAGCTTATGGCTACACCTTC. This gives the protein CASSPVGTAYGYTF.

This clone occurred a few times. The rearrangement joins TRBV15 to TRBJ1-1; 8 nucleotides line up with TRBD1. After removal of 7 bases from V and 0 bases from J, the junction contained 4 bases not matched to a gene. CDR1 is LNHNV and CDR2 is YYDKDF in the germline V gene (reference sequence). CDR3 length: 14 residues. The CDR3: CATNSDRVNTEAFF. CDR3 DNA: TGTGCCACCAATTCGGACAGGGTGAACACTGAAGCTTTCTTT.

The J gene is TRBJ1-1, the V gene TRBV6-5; a possible D gene is TRBD1 (5 bases). This CDR3 spans 16 amino acids. Germline loops: CDR1 MNHEY, CDR2 SVGAGI. The ends were cut back, 2 bases at V and 1 base at J, with 14 bases in the middle. In DNA, the CDR3 is TGTGCCAGCAGTTACCTCCGGGGGACCGGGAACACTGAAGCTTTCTTT. This codes for CASSYLRGTGNTEAFF.

The chain employs TRBV27 and TRBJ2-3, with 7 bases aligning to TRBD1. Germline CDR1 reads MNHEY; CDR2 reads SMNVEV (reference sequence). The V segment lost 5 bases and the J segment 3 bases; nucleotides outside the gene matches: 11. The length of the CDR3 is 16 residues. CDR3 in DNA: TGTGCCAGCAGTCTTATCGACAGGGTTGGAACAGATACGCAGTATTTT. As protein: CASSLIDRVGTDTQYF.

This clone was observed a handful of times. The V call is TRBV19, the J call TRBJ1-1; TRBD1 might be the D (5 bases). CDR3 size: 17 residues. Between the trimmed V and J ends, which lost 0 bases and 1 base, there was a span of 15 bases. Germline CDR1 is LNHDA and CDR2 is SQIVND (reference sequence). CDR3 nucleotides: TGTGCCAGTAGTATAGATCCTTTCGACAGACCGAACACTGAAGCTTTCTTT. This translates into CASSIDPFDRPNTEAFF. Full variable domain (rest looked up from reference TRBV19 and TRBJ1-1): DGGITQSPKYLFRKEGQNVTLSCEQNLNHDAMYWYRQDPGQGLRLIYYSQIVNDFQKGDIAEGYSVSREKKESFPLTVTSAQKNPTAFYLCASSIDPFDRPNTEAFFGQGTRLTVV.

This sequence joins TRBV7-3 and TRBJ2-1; 9 bases fit TRBD2. The germline V gene has CDR1 SGHTA and CDR2 FQGTGA. The CDR3 is made up of 15 amino acids. J gave up 7 bases and V 5 bases, and 9 bases lay outside the gene matches. The CDR3 loop reads CASSLRGGGANEQFF. Here the CDR3 DNA reads TGTGCCAGCAGCCTTCGGGGCGGGGGGGCAAATGAGCAGTTCTTC.

A remark on this clone: Other DNA sequences within the sample encode an identical CDR3. The V and J genes are TRBV19 and TRBJ2-3, with D perhaps matching TRBD1 (6 bases). The CDR3 runs 13 residues. Germline CDR1 and CDR2: LNHDA and SQIVND (reference sequence). The V gene lost 8 bases and the J gene lost 1 base, with 10 bases spanning the gap. CDR3 protein: CASGQQGTDTQYF. DNA for the CDR3: TGTGCCAGTGGACAGCAGGGCACAGATACGCAGTATTTT.